This TCR beta chain originates from a study of blood T cell repertoires in COVID-19. Study at large: Some COVID-19 samples were acute and others convalescent; all came from the United States, Italy and Spain. Nucleic acid was either cDNA or gDNA, and it came from T cells, B-cell-depleted T cells, or PBMCs.

Germline V gives CDR1 SGHRS, CDR2 YFSETQ. The CDR3 runs to 16 residues. Trimming removed 4 bases from V and 0 bases from J; junction bases left unmatched: 6. Produced via immunoSEQ multiplex PCR; TCRdb's table is partial and in-frame only. The data contain about 210,000 clones, about 86% of them seen just once; the ten biggest clones take up 8.5% to 10%. In terms of age and location, participants ranged from about 18 to 89 years and lived in around 22 US areas. Grouping used clinical history reported by participants in a survey and questionnaire. Sequencing was done on a sample of PBMCs or T cells enriched from blood (not recorded which). The rearrangement links TRBV5-1 to TRBJ1-5; 8 nucleotides align to TRBD1. This sequence originates from a woman aged 45-59 years with acute COVID-19. This CDR3 is CASSPGTGNSNQPQHF. The CDR3 DNA reads TGCGCCAGCAGCCCCGGGACAGGTAATAGCAATCAGCCCCAGCATTTT.